A single sample is the source of the 8 T cell receptor beta chains below, sequenced in a study of chemoradiotherapy in HPV16-positive cancers. Method: immunoSEQ multiplex PCR; TCRdb's copy keeps in-frame clones and lacks some. This sample carries 9,500 or so clones, about 80% of them seen once, and the ten largest clones take roughly 14%. The sequencing here drew on tumor tissue, taken from a patient who underwent chemoradiotherapy. The receptors originated from a human donor with HPV-associated anogenital cancer.

J is TRBJ1-3 and V is TRBV6-1; D remains unclear. With 4 bases removed from V and 0 bases from J, the gap between germline ends came to 7 bases. This CDR3 region has 14 residues. Germline loops: CDR1 MNHNS, CDR2 SASEGT. CDR3 DNA sequence: TGTGCCAGCAGTGTAAGCCACTCTGGAAACACCATATATTTT. The encoded protein is CASSVSHSGNTIYF.

The J gene is TRBJ1-6, the V gene TRBV7-9; 7 positions agree with TRBD1. J was trimmed by 5 bases and V by 5 bases; bases with no gene match: 9. This CDR3 contains 16 residues. Germline V gene sequence: CDR1 SEHNR, CDR2 FQNEAQ (reference sequence). This CDR3 reads CASSPLRQGDNSPLHF. The CDR3, as DNA: TGTGCCAGCAGCCCCCTCCGACAGGGCGATAATTCACCCCTCCACTTT.

The chain employs TRBV25-1 and TRBJ1-5, with 7 bases lining up with TRBD1. The CDR3 runs 13 residues. CDR1 MGHDK and CDR2 SYGVNS come from the germline V gene. With 6 bases clipped from V and 3 bases from J, the junction kept 2 bases outside the gene matches. CDR3 nucleotides: TGTGCCAGCAGAGGGGGCGTCAATCAGCCCCAGCATTTT. This sequence encodes CASRGGVNQPQHF.

This sequence joins TRBV5-8 and TRBJ1-1, with 9 bases lining up with TRBD1. This CDR3 is built from 15 residues. The germline gives CDR1 SGHTS, CDR2 YDEGEE. V lost 0 bases to trimming and J lost 1 base; unmatched junction nucleotides: 1. CDR3 DNA sequence: TGTGCCAGCAGCTTGGAGACAGGGGGGAACACTGAAGCTTTCTTT. This sequence encodes CASSLETGGNTEAFF. The full variable domain, in which reference TRBV5-8 and TRBJ1-1 provide the parts outside the CDR3, is EAGVTQSPTHLIKTRGQQATLRCSPISGHTSVYWYQQALGLGLQFLLWYDEGEERNRGNFPPRFSGRQFPNYSSELNVNALELEDSALYLCASSLETGGNTEAFFGQGTRLTVV.

CDR3 sequence: CASSPRPDVKGKLFF. CDR3 in DNA: TGTGCCAGCAGTCCACGCCCGGACGTTAAAGGAAAACTGTTTTTT. This rearrangement joins TRBV7-6 to TRBJ1-4; no clear D gene. The CDR3 runs 15 residues. V lost 6 bases, J lost 10 bases, and 21 bases lay in between. Germline CDR1 reads SGHVS; CDR2 reads FNYEAQ.

The chain recombines TRBV6-1 with TRBJ2-1; D gene unclear. The CDR3 runs to 13 residues. With 0 bases removed from V and 10 bases from J, the gap between germline ends came to 10 bases. Germline CDR1 reads MNHNS; CDR2 reads SASEGT. CDR3 sequence reads: CASSEARVGEQFF. CDR3 DNA: TGTGCCAGCAGTGAAGCTAGAGTAGGGGAGCAGTTCTTC.

This clone appeared a single time. The chain combines TRBV7-2 with TRBJ1-5; D possibly corresponds to TRBD1 (6 bases). Germline CDR1 reads SGHTA; CDR2 reads FQGNSA. V was trimmed by 5 bases and J by 5 bases, leaving 10 bases between them. The CDR3 loop spans 13 amino acids. CDR3 DNA sequence: TGTGCCAGCAGCCGCCCAGGGGATCAGCCCCAGCATTTT. Protein: CASSRPGDQPQHF.

The chain links TRBV10-3 to TRBJ2-5; 13 nucleotides match TRBD2. This CDR3 region has 15 residues. V shed 3 bases and J 5 bases; nucleotides not matched to a gene: 3. Germline V gene lookup returns CDR1 ENHRY and CDR2 SYGVKD. CDR3 sequence reads: CAISETSGGAETQYF. The CDR3 nucleotides read TGTGCCATCAGTGAAACTAGCGGGGGGGCTGAGACCCAGTACTTC.